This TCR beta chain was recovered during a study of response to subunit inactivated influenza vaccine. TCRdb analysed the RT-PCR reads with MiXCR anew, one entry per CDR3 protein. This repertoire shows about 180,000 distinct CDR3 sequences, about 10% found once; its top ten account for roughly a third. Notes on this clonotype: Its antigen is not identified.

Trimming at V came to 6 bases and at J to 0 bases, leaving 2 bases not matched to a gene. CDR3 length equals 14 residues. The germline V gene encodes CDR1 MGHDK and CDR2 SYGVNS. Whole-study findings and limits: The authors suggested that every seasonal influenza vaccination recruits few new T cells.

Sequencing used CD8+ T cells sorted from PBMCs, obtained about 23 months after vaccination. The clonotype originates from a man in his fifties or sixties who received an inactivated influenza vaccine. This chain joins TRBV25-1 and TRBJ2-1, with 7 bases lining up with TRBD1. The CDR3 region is CASSRGTSYNEQFF. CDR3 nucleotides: TGTGCCAGCAGCAGGGGGACCTCCTACAATGAGCAGTTCTTC.